Below, 6 T cell receptor beta chains from the same sample are listed, as sequenced in a study of blood T cells in healthy people across ages. With a J-beta primer mix and a sample-barcoded 5' primer, a second PCR ran about 7 to 12 cycles. TCRdb re-derived calls from the 5' RACE reads in MiXCR, one entry per CDR3 protein. The table records over 600,000 distinct CDR3 sequences, about 43% of them present only once. Sequences were obtained from blood. Receptor source: a man of 80 years or more in good health.

This chain links TRBV5-6 with TRBJ2-3; tentatively, D is TRBD2 (5 bases). The CDR3 is 15 residues long. V was pared by 6 bases and J by 0 bases, with 14 bases between. Germline-derived CDR1 and CDR2 are SGHDT and YYEEEE. The CDR3, as DNA: TGTGCCAGCACCTTTCGGACTTCTAGCACAGATACGCAGTATTTT. Encoded protein: CASTFRTSSTDTQYF. Looking up the rest from reference TRBV5-6 and TRBJ2-3 gives the full variable domain: DAGVTQSPTHLIKTRGQQVTLRCSPKSGHDTVSWYQQALGQGPQFIFQYYEEEERQRGNFPDRFSGHQFPNYSSELNVNALLLGDSALYLCASTFRTSSTDTQYFGPGTRLTVL.

This clonotype came up a few times. The chain has TRBV6-1 and TRBJ1-1; D might be TRBD1 (5 bases). This CDR3 contains 14 residues. The V end lost 7 bases, the J end lost 4 bases, and 16 bases lay between the germline ends. Per the germline V gene, CDR1 is MNHNS and CDR2 is SASEGT. CDR3 in DNA: TGTGCCAGCACCCTGAACCGGGACGGCACTGAAGCTTTCTTT. This encodes CASTLNRDGTEAFF.

This chain joins TRBV27 and TRBJ1-1, with 7 nucleotides matching TRBD1. J was trimmed by 1 base and V by 5 bases; bases with no gene match: 10. Germline CDR1 MNHEY, CDR2 SMNVEV (reference sequence). The CDR3 sequence is 16 residues long. The CDR3: CASSRRTGTSNTEAFF. DNA for the CDR3: TGTGCCAGCAGTCGACGGACAGGAACTTCGAACACTGAAGCTTTCTTT.

V gene TRBV12-3 or TRBV12-4 combines with J gene TRBJ2-5, with 7 positions matching TRBD1. With V trimmed by 3 bases and J by 11 bases, 15 bases remained unmatched. This CDR3 spans 15 amino acids. The CDR3 DNA reads TGTGCCAGCAGTTTCCCCGCGACAGGGACCGATGAGCAGTACTTC. Translation gives CASSFPATGTDEQYF.

The chain employs TRBV7-2 and TRBJ2-5, with D unresolved. Trimming removed 2 bases at V and 1 base at J, with 5 bases between. The CDR3 extends over 13 amino acids. Germline lookup yields CDR1 SGHTA and CDR2 FQGNSA. This chain's CDR3 is CASSLTRQETQYF. The CDR3 nucleotides are TGTGCCAGCAGCTTAACTCGCCAAGAGACCCAGTACTTC.

The table lists this clonotype with a few counts. This chain uses TRBV5-1 with TRBJ2-7, with no clear D. This CDR3 is 13 amino acids long. CDR1 and CDR2 from the germline V gene are SGHRS and YFSETQ. Trimming removed 3 bases at V and 2 bases at J, with 9 bases between. The CDR3 coding sequence is TGCGCCAGCAGCTGGAAAAGCCCCTACGAGCAGTACTTC. Residues: CASSWKSPYEQYF.